This T cell receptor beta chain comes out of a study of T-cell reconstitution after alpha-beta-depleted transplantation in children. Findings and limits, study-wide: By one year post-transplant, T-cell counts and diversity largely arose from T cells that were newly produced. The origin of alpha-beta T cells about two months after transplant was reportedly several hundred expanded graft clones. For some patients, TCRbeta diversity was high at day 60 because of recipient T cells and thymic progenitors that survived.

Unique molecular identifiers tagged the TCRbeta library. TCRdb redid the calling of the PCR reads with MiXCR, one entry per CDR3 protein. The sample lists fewer than 750,000 distinct CDR3 sequences; about 23% were seen once. Looked up from germline, CDR1 is SQVTM and CDR2 is ANQGSEA. The ends were cut back, 7 bases at V and 9 bases at J, with 20 bases in the middle. CDR3 length: 13 residues. This clonotype was found many times. As yet, its antigen is unknown. The chain is built from TRBV29-1 and TRBJ2-3, with a tentative D call TRBD2 (6 bases). This clonotype was sampled from a boy in the first two years of life who had a stem cell transplant for acute myeloid leukemia, so the T cells may come from the graft donor. Sequenced material: PBMCs, mostly from graft donor cells, taken 360 days after TCRalphabeta/CD19-depleted stem cell transplant. The DNA of the CDR3 is TGCAGCGCTGGGGCAGAAAGGAGGGCGACGCAGTATTTT. It codes for CSAGAERRATQYF.